This section outlines one T cell receptor (beta chain) sequence together with its context. Its cognate antigen is unknown. This specimen belongs to a study of cytomegalovirus exposure and HLA in healthy donors. Overall study findings and caveats: Researchers counted approximately 160 TCR beta chains as cytomegalovirus-associated.

Sequencing was performed with immunoSEQ multiplex PCR; in TCRdb, only in-frame clones are kept and a portion is missing. In the table there are 220,000 or so clones, roughly 87% of which are singletons. This CDR3 contains 13 residues. V was shortened by 0 bases and J by 7 bases, with 9 bases between the two germline ends. Germline V lookup: CDR1 LNHDA, CDR2 SQIVND (reference sequence). Material: PBMCs. The genes are TRBV19 and TRBJ1-1; tentatively, D is TRBD1 (5 bases). This TCR was recovered from a woman aged 18-29 years in good health and CMV-seropositive. The CDR3 DNA reads TGTGCCAGTAGTATAGAGGGGGGGGTTGAAGCTTTCTTT. Protein: CASSIEGGVEAFF.